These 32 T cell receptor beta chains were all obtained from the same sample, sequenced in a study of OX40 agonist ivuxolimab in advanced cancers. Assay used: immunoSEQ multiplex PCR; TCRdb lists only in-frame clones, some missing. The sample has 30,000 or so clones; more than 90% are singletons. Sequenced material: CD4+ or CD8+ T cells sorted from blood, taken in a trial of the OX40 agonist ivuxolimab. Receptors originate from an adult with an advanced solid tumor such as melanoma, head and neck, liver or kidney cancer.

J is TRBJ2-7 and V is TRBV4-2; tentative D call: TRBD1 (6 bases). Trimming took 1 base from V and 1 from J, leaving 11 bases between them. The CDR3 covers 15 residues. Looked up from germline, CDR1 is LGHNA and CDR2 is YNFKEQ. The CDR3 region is CASSQVLDRSYEQYF. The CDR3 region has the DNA TGTGCCAGCAGCCAAGTGCTGGACAGATCCTACGAGCAGTACTTC.

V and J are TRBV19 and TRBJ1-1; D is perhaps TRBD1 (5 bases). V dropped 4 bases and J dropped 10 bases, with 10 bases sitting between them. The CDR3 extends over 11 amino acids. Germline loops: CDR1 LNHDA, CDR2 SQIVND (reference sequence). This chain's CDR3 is CASSTGQGAFF. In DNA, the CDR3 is TGTGCCAGTAGTACGGGTCAGGGAGCTTTCTTT.

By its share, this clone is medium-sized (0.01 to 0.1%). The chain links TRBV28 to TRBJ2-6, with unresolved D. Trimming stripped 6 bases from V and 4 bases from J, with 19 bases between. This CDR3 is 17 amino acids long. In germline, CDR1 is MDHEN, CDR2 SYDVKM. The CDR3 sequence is CASSSLSLSRGANVLTF. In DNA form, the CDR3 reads TGTGCCAGCAGCTCTTTATCGTTAAGTCGCGGGGCCAACGTCCTGACTTTC.

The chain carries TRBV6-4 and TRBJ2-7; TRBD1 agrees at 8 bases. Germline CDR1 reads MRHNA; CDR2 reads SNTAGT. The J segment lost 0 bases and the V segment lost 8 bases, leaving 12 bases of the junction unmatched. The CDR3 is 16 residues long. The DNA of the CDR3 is TGTGCCAGCTCGGGACAGGAACTTAGGAGCTCCTACGAGCAGTACTTC. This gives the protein CASSGQELRSSYEQYF.

The CDR3 loop is CAWSMLVFVEQYF. The CDR3 bases are TGTGCCTGGAGTATGCTAGTTTTCGTCGAGCAGTACTTC. This chain links TRBV30 with TRBJ2-7; unclear D gene. The V and J ends lost 2 bases and 6 bases respectively, with 14 bases between them. This CDR3 is 13 amino acids long. Germline lookup yields CDR1 GTSNPN and CDR2 SVGIG (reference sequence).

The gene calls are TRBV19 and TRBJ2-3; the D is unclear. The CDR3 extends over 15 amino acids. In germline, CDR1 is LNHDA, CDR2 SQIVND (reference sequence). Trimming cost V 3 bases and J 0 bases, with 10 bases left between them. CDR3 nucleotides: TGTGCCAGTAGTATGCAGACATCTAGCACAGATACGCAGTATTTT. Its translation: CASSMQTSSTDTQYF.

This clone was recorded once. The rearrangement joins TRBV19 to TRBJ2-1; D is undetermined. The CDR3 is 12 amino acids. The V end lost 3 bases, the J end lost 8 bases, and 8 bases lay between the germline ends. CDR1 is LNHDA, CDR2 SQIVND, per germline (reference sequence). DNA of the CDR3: TGTGCCAGTAGTATTGGTGGCGATGAGCAGTTCTTC. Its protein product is CASSIGGDEQFF. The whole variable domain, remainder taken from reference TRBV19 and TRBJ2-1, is DGGITQSPKYLFRKEGQNVTLSCEQNLNHDAMYWYRQDPGQGLRLIYYSQIVNDFQKGDIAEGYSVSREKKESFPLTVTSAQKNPTAFYLCASSIGGDEQFFGPGTRLTVL.

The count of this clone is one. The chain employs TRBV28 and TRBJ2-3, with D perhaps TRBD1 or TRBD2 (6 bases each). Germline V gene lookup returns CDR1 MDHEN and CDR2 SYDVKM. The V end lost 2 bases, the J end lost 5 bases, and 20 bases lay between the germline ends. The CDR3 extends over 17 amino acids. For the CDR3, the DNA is TGTGCCAGCAGTTTAAGACCCGGGGGCCTTGGCGGAGATACGCAGTATTTT. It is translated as CASSLRPGGLGGDTQYF.

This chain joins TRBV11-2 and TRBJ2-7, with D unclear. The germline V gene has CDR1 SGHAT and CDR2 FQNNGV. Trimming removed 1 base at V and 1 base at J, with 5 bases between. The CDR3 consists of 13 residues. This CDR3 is CASSLVQSYEQYF. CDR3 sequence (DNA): TGTGCCAGCAGCTTAGTACAGTCCTACGAGCAGTACTTC.

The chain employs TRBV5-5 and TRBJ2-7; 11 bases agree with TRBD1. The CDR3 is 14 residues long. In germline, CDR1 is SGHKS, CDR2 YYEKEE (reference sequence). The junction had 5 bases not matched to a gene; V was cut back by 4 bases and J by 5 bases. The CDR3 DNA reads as TGTGCCAGCAGCCCCGGACAGGGGGCAGACGAGCAGTACTTC. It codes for CASSPGQGADEQYF.

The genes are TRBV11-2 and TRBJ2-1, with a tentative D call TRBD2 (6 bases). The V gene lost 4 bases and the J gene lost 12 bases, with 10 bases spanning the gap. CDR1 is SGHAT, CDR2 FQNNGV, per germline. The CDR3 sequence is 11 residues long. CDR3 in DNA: TGTGCCAGCAGCTCGGGACTCGGGCAGTTCTTC. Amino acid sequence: CASSSGLGQFF.

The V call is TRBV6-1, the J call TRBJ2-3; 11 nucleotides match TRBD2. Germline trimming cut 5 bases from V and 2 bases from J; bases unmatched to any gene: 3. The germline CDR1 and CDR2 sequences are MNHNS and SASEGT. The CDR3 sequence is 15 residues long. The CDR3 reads CASSIAGGVTDTQYF. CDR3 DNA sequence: TGTGCCAGCAGTATAGCGGGAGGGGTCACAGATACGCAGTATTTT.

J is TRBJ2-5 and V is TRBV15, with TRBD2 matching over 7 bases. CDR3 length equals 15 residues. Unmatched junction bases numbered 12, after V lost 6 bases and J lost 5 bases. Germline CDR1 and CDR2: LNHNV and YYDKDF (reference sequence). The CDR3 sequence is CATSTLADPSETQYF. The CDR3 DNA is TGTGCCACCAGTACCCTAGCGGACCCGTCGGAGACCCAGTACTTC.

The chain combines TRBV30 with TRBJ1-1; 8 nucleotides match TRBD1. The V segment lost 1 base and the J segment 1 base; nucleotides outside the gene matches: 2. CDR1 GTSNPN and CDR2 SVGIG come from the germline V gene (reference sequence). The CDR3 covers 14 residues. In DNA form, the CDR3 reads TGTGCCTGGAGTGAGGGACAGGCGAACACTGAAGCTTTCTTT. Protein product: CAWSEGQANTEAFF.

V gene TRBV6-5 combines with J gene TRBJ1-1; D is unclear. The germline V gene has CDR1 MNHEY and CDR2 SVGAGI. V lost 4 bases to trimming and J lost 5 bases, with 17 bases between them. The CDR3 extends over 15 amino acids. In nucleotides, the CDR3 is TGTGCCAGCAGTTTTCAGGTCGGAGTGAGGACTGAAGCTTTCTTT. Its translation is CASSFQVGVRTEAFF.

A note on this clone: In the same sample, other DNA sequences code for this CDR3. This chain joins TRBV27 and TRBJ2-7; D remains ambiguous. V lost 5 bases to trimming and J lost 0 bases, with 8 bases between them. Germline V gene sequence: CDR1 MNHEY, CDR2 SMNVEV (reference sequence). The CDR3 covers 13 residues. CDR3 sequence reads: CASSITGSYEQYF. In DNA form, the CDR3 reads TGTGCCAGCAGTATAACCGGCTCCTACGAGCAGTACTTC.

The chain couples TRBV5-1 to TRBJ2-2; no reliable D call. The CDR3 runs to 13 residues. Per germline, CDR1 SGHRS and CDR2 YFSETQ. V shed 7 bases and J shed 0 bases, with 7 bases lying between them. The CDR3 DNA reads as TGCGCCAGCGCACCAGCGAACACCGGGGAGCTGTTTTTT. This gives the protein CASAPANTGELFF.

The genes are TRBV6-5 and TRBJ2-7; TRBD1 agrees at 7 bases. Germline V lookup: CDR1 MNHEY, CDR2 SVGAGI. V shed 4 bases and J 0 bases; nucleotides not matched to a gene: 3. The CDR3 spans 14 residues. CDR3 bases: TGTGCCAGCAGTTCCGGACAGGTCTCCTACGAGCAGTACTTC. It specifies CASSSGQVSYEQYF.

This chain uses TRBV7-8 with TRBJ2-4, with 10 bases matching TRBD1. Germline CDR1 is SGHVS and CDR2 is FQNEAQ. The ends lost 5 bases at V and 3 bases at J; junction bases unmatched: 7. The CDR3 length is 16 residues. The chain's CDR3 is CASSQRTGGSKNIQYF. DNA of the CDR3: TGTGCCAGCAGCCAAAGGACAGGGGGGAGCAAAAACATTCAGTACTTC.

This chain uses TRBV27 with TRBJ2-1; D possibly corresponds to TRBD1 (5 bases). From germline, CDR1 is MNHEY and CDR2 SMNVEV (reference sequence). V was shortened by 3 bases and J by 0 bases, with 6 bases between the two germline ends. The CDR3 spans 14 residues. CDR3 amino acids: CASSLQGSYNEQFF. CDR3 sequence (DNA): TGTGCCAGCAGTTTGCAGGGCTCCTACAATGAGCAGTTCTTC.

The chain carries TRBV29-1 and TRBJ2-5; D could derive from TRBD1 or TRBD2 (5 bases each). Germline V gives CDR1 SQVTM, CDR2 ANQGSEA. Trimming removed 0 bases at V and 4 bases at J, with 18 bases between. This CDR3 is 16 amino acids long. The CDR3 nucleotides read TGCAGCGTTGAAGAGAGGAACGGGACGGCACGAGAGACCCAGTACTTC. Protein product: CSVEERNGTARETQYF.

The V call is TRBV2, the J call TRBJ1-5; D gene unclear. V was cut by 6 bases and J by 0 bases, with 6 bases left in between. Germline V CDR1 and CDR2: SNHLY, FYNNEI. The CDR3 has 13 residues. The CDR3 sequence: CASSLYSNQPQHF. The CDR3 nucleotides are TGTGCCAGCAGCCTATATAGCAATCAGCCCCAGCATTTT. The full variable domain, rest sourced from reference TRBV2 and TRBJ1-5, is EPEVTQTPSHQVTQMGQEVILRCVPISNHLYFYWYRQILGQKVEFLVSFYNNEISEKSEIFDDQFSVERPDGSNFTLKIRSTKLEDSAMYFCASSLYSNQPQHFGDGTRLSIL.

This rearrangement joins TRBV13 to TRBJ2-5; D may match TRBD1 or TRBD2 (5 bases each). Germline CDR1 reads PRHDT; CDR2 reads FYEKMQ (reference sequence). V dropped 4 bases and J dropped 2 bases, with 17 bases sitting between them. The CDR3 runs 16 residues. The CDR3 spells CASSSRGPVAQETQYF. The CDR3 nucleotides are TGTGCCAGCAGCTCCCGGGGCCCAGTAGCGCAAGAGACCCAGTACTTC.

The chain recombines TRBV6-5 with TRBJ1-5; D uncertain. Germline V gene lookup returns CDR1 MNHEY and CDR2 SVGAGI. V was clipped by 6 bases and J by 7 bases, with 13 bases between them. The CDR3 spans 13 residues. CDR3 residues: CASRPGGEQPQHF. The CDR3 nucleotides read TGTGCCAGCAGACCGGGTGGGGAACAGCCCCAGCATTTT.

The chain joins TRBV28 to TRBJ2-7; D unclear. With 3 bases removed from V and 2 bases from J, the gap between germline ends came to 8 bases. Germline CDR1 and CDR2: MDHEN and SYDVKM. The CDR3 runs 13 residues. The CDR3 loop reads CASSFGRAYEQYF. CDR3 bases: TGTGCCAGCAGTTTTGGCAGAGCCTACGAGCAGTACTTC.

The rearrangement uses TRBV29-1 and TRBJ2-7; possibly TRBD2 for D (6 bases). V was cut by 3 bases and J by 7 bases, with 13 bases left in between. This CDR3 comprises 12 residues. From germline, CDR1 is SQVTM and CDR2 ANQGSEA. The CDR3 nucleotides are TGCAGCGTTGAGGGGACTGCGGGGGAGCAGTACTTC. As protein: CSVEGTAGEQYF.

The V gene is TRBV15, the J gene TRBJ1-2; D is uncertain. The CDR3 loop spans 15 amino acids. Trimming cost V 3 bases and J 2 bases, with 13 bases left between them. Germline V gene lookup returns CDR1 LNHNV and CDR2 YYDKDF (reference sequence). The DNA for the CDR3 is TGTGCCACCAGCAGTCTACCTCTGGGGAACTATGGCTACACCTTC. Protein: CATSSLPLGNYGYTF.

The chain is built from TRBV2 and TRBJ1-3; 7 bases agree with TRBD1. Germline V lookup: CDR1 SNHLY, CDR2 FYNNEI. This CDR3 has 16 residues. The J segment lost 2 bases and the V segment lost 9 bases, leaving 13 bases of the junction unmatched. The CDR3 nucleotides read TGTGCCAGGCAGGGAGCCGGACAGGCCGCTGGAAACACCATATATTTT. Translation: CARQGAGQAAGNTIYF.

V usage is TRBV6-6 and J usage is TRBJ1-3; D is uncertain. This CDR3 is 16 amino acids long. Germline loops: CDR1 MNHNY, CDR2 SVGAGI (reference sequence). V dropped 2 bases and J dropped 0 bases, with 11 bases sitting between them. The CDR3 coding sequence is TGTGCCAGCAGTTACGCCGACACGAACTCTGGAAACACCATATATTTT. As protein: CASSYADTNSGNTIYF.

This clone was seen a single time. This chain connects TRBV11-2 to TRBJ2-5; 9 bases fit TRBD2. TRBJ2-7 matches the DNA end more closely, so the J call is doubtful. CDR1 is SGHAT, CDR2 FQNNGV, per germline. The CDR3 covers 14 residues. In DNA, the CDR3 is TGTGCCAGCAGCCGCGGGGGGGCCGGTGACGAGCAGTACTTC. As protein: CASSRGGAGDEQYF.

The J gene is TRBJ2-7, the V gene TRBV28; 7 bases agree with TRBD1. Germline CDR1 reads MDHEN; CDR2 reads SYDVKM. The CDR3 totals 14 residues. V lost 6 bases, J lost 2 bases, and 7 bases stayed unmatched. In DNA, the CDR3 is TGTGCCAGCAGCTGGACCGGGACAGCCTACGAGCAGTACTTC. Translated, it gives CASSWTGTAYEQYF.

CDR3 in DNA: TGTGCCAGCAGCTTGGATACGGGAGGTTTGGGGGGCGAGCAGTACTTC. Translation: CASSLDTGGLGGEQYF. This sequence joins TRBV5-6 and TRBJ2-7; 7 bases agree with TRBD2. In germline, CDR1 is SGHDT, CDR2 YYEEEE. Germline trimming cut 0 bases from V and 6 bases from J; bases unmatched to any gene: 12. This CDR3 is built from 16 residues.